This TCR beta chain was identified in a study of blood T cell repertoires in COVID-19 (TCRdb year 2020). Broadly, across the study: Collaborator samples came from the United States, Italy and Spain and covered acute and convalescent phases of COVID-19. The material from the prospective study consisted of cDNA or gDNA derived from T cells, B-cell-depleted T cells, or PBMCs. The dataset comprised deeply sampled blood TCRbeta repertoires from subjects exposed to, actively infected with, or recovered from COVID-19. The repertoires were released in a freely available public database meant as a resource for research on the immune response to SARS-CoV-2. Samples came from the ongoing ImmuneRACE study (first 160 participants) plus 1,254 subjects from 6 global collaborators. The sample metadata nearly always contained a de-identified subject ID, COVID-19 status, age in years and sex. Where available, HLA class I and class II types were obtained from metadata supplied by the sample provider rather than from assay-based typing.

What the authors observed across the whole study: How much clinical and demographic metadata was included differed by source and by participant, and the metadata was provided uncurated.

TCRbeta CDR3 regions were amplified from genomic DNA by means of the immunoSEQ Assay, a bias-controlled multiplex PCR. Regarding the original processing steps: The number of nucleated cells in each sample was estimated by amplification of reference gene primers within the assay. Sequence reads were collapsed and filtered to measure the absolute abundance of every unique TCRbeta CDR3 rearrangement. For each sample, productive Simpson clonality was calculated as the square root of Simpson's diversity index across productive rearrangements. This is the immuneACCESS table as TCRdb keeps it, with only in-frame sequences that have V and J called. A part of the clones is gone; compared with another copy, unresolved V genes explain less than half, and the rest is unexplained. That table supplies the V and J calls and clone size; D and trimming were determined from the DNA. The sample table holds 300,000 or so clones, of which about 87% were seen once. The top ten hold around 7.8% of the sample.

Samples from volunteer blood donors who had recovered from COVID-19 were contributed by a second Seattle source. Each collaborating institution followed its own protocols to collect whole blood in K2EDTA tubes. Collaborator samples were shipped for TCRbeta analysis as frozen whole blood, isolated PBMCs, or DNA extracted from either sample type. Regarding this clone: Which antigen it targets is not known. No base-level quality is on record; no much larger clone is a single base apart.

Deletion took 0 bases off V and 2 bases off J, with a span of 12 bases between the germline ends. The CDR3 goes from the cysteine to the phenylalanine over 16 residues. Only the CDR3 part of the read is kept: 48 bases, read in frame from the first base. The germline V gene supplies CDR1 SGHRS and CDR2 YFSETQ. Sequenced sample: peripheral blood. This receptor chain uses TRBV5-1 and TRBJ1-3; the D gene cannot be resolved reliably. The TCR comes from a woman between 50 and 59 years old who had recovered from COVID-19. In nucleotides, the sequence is TGCGCCAGCAGCTTGGCTCTCGGAGAAACTGGAAACACCATATATTTT. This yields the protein CASSLALGETGNTIYF.